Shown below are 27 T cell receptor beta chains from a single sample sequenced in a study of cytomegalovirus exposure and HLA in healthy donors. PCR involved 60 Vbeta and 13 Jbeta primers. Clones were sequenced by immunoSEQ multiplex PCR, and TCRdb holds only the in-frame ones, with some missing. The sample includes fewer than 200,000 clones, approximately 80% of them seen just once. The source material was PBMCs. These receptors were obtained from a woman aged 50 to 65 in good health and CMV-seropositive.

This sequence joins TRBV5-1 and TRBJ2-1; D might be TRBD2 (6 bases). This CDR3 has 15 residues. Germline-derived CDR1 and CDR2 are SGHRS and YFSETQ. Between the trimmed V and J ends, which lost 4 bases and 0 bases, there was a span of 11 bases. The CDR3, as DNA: TGCGCCAGCAGCCTGGGGACTGGCTCCTACAATGAGCAGTTCTTC. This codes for CASSLGTGSYNEQFF.

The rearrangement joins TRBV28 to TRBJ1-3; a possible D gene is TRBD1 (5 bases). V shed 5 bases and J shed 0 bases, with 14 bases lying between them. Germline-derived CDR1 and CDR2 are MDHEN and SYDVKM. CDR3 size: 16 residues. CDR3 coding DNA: TGTGCCAGCAGTGCCCTCTCCCAGGGCTCTGGAAACACCATATATTTT. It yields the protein CASSALSQGSGNTIYF.

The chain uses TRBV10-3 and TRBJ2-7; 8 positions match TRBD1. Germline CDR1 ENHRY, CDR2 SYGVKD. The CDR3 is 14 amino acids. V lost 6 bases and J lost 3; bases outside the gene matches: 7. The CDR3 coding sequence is TGTGCCATCAGCGATCTCAGGGGGCACTACGAGCAGTACTTC. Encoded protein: CAISDLRGHYEQYF.

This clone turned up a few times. The CDR3 nucleotides are TGTGCCAGCAAAGGTCAGGCTAACACTGAAGCTTTCTTT. This encodes CASKGQANTEAFF. The chain links TRBV9 to TRBJ1-1; D is unclear. Germline V CDR1 and CDR2: SGDLS, YYNGEE. The CDR3 spans 13 residues. V lost 6 bases and J 2 bases, leaving 11 bases between the germline ends.

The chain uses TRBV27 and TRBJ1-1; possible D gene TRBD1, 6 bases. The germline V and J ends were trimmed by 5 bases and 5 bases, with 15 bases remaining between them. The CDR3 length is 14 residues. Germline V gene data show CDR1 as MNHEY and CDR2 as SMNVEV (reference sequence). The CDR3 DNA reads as TGTGCCAGCAGTCTGCAGGGGTTGCGGACTGAAGCTTTCTTT. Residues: CASSLQGLRTEAFF.

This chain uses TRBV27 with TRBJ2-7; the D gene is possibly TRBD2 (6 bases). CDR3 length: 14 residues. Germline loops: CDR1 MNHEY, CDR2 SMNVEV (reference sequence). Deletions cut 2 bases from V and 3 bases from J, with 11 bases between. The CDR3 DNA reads TGTGCCAGCAGTTTAAGGAGGGGCGGCTACGAGCAGTACTTC. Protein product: CASSLRRGGYEQYF.

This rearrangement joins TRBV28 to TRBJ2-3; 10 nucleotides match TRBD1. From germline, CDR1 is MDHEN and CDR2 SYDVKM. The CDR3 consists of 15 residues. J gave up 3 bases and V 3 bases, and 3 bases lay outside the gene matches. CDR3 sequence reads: CASSFGGQGTDTQYF. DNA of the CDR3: TGTGCCAGCAGTTTCGGGGGACAGGGGACAGATACGCAGTATTTT.

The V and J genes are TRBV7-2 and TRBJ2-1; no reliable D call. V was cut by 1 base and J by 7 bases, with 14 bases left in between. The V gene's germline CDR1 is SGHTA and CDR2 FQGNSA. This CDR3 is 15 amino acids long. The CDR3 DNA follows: TGTGCCAGCAGCTTAGATTTATCGGTCCATAATGAGCAGTTCTTC. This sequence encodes CASSLDLSVHNEQFF.

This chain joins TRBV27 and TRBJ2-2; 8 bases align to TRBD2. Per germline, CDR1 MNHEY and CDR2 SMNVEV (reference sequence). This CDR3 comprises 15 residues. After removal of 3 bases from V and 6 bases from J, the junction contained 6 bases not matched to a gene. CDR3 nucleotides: TGTGCCAGCAGTTTTACGGGAGGGCTCCCCGGGGAGCTGTTTTTT. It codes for CASSFTGGLPGELFF.

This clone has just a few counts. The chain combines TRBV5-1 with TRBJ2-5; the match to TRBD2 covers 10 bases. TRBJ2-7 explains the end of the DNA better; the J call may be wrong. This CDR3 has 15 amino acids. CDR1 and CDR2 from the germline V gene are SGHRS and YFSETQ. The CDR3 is CASSLGTSGTYEQYF. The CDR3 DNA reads TGCGCCAGCAGCTTGGGGACTAGCGGAACCTACGAGCAGTACTTC.

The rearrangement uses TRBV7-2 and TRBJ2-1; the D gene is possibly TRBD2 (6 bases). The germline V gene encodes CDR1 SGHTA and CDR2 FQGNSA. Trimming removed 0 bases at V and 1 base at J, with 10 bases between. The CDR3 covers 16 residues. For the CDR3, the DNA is TGTGCCAGCAGCTTAGCAGGCGGGATTTCCTACAATGAGCAGTTCTTC. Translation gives CASSLAGGISYNEQFF.

CDR3 DNA: TGTGCCAGCAGCTTAACGTCCGGGCCGGGAACTAACTATGGCTACACCTTC. As protein: CASSLTSGPGTNYGYTF. The chain links TRBV7-3 to TRBJ1-2; D gene ambiguous. V was pared by 0 bases and J by 0 bases, with 14 bases between. This CDR3 is built from 17 residues. From germline, CDR1 is SGHTA and CDR2 FQGTGA.

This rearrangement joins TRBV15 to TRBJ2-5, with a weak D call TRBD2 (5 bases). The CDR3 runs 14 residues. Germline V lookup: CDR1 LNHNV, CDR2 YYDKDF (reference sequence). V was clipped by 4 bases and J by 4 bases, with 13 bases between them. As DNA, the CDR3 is TGTGCCACCAGCACCGCGGCGGGTCGAGAGACCCAGTACTTC. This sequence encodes CATSTAAGRETQYF. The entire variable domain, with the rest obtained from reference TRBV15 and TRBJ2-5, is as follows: DAMVIQNPRYQVTQFGKPVTLSCSQTLNHNVMYWYQQKSSQAPKLLFHYYDKDFNNEADTPDNFQSRRPNTSFCFLDIRSPGLGDTAMYLCATSTAAGRETQYFGPGTRLLVL.

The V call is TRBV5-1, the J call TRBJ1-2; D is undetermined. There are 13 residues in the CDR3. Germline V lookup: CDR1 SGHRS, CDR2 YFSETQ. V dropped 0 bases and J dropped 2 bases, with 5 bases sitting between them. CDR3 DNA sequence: TGCGCCAGCAGCTTGGGTCAAAACTATGGCTACACCTTC. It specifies CASSLGQNYGYTF.

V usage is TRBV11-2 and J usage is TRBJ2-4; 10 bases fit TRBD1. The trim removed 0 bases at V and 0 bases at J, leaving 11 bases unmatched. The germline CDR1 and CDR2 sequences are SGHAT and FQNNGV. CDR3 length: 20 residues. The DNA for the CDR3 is TGTGCCAGCAGCTTAGATGCCCCGGGACAGGGGCCCCTAGCCAAAAACATTCAGTACTTC. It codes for CASSLDAPGQGPLAKNIQYF.

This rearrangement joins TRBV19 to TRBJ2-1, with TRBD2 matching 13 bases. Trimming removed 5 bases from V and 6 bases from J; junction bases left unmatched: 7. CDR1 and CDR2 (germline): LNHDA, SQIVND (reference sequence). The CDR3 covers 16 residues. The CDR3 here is CASSPRTSGGINEQFF. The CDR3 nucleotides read TGTGCCAGTAGTCCAAGGACTAGCGGGGGAATCAATGAGCAGTTCTTC.

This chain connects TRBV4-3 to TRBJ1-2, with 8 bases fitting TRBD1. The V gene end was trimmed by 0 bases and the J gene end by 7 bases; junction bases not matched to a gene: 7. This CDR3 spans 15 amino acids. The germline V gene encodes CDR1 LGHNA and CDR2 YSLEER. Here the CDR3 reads CASSQERQGRAGYTF. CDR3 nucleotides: TGCGCCAGCAGCCAAGAGAGACAGGGGAGGGCTGGCTACACCTTC.

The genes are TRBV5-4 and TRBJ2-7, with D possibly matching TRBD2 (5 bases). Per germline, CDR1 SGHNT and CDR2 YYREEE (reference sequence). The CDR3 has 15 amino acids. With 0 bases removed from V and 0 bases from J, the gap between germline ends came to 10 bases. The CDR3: CASSLGLEGSYEQYF. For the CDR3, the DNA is TGTGCCAGCAGCTTGGGTCTCGAGGGCTCCTACGAGCAGTACTTC.

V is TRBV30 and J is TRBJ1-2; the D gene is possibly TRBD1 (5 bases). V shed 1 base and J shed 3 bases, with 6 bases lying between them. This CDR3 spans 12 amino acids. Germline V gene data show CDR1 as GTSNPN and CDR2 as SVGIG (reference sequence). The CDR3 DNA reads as TGTGCCTGGAGTGGACAGTACTATGGCTACACCTTC. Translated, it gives CAWSGQYYGYTF.

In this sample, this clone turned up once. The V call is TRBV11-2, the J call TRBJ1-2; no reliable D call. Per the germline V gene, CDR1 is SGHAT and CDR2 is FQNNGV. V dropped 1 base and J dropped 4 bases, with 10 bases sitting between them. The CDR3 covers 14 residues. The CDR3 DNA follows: TGTGCCAGCAGCTTAGTCAGGCCTACCTATGGCTACACCTTC. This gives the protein CASSLVRPTYGYTF.

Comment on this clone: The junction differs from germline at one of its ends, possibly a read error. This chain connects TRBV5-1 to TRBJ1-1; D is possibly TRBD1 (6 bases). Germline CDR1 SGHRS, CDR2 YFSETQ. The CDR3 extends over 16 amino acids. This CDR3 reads CASSLGGGGRNSEAFF. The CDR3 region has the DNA TGCGCCAGCAGCTTGGGGGGAGGGGGGCGGAACTCTGAAGCTTTCTTT.

The CDR3 protein is CASSGQGPTQETQYF. CDR3 sequence (DNA): TGTGCCAGCAGTGGGCAGGGGCCCACCCAAGAGACCCAGTACTTC. The chain joins TRBV25-1 to TRBJ2-5; D possibly corresponds to TRBD1 (6 bases). V was shortened by 4 bases and J by 1 base, with 13 bases between the two germline ends. This CDR3 comprises 15 residues. CDR1 is MGHDK, CDR2 SYGVNS, per germline.

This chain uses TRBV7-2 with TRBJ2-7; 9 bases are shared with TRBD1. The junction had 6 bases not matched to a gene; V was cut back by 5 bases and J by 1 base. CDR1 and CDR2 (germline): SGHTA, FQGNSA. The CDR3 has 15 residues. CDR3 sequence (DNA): TGTGCCAGCAGCCCCTCGGACAGGGGTTCCTACGAGCAGTACTTC. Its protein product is CASSPSDRGSYEQYF.

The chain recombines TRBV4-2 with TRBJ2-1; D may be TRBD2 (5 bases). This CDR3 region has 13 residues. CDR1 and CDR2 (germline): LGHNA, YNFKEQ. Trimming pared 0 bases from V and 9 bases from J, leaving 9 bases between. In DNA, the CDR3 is TGTGCCAGCAGCCAAGAGGGGAGTCGTGAGCAGTTCTTC. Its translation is CASSQEGSREQFF.

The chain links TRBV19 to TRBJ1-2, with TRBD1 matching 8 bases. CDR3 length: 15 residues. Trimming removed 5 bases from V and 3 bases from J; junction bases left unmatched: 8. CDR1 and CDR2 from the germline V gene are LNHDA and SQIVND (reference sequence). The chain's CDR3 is CASSPRDRPYYGYTF. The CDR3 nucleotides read TGTGCCAGTAGTCCCCGGGACAGGCCATACTATGGCTACACCTTC.

CDR3 amino acids: CASSLVGLSYEQYF. The CDR3 nucleotides are TGTGCCAGCAGCTTAGTCGGACTTTCCTACGAGCAGTACTTC. The V gene is TRBV7-8, the J gene TRBJ2-7, with a tentative D call TRBD2 (5 bases). V gave up 1 base and J gave up 1 base, with 8 bases separating them. Germline V CDR1 and CDR2: SGHVS, FQNEAQ. This CDR3 comprises 14 residues. Full variable domain (outside the CDR3, taken from reference TRBV7-8 and TRBJ2-7): GAGVSQSPRYKVAKRGQDVALRCDPISGHVSLFWYQQALGQGPEFLTYFQNEAQLDKSGLPSDRFFAERPEGSVSTLKIQRTQQEDSAVYLCASSLVGLSYEQYFGPGTRLTVT.

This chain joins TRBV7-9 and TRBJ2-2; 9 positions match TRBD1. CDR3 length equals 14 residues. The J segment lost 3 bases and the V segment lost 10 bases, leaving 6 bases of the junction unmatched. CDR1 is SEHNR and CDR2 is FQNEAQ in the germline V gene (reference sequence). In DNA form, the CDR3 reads TGTGCCATCTCGGGACAGGGCGACACCGGGGAGCTGTTTTTT. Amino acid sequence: CAISGQGDTGELFF.